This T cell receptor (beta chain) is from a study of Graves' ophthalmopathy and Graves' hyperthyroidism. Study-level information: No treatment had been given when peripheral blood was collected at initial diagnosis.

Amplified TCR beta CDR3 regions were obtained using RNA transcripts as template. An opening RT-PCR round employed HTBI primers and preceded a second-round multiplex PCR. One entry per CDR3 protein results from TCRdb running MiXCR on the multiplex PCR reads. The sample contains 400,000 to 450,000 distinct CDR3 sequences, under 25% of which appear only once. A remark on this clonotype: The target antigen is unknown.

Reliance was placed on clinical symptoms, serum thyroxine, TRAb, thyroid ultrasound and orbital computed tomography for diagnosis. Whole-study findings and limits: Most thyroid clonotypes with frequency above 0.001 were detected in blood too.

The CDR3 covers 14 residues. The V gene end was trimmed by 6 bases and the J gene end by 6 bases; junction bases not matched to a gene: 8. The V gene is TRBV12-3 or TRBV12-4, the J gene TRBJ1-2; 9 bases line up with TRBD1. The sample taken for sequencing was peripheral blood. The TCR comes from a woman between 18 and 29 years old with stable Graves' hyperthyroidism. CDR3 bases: TGTGCCAGCAGGGAAACAGGGGGCGCTCATGGCTACACCTTC. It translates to CASRETGGAHGYTF.